Following are 11 T cell receptor beta chains from one sample sequenced in a study of multiple sclerosis patients with progressive multifocal leukoencephalopathy. Time point specified: approximately 12 months of natalizumab therapy. The assay was immunoSEQ multiplex PCR, and TCRdb's table has in-frame clones only and misses some. Of 25,000 or so clones in the sample, approximately 89% are singletons; the top ten hold around 2.4%. The sequences come from PBMCs, collected from a patient treated with natalizumab. The receptors originated from a young man with multiple sclerosis.

The chain combines TRBV18 with TRBJ2-7, with 8 bases that match TRBD1. CDR1 is KGHSH, CDR2 LQKENI, per germline. V shed 6 bases, J shed 7 bases, and the junction held 8 bases outside the gene matches. The CDR3 sequence is 13 residues long. The CDR3 DNA sequence: TGTGCCAGCTCCTATGGACAGGGTTTGGAGCAGTACGTC. This encodes CASSYGQGLEQYV.

J is TRBJ2-3 and V is TRBV15; the D is unclear. Deletions cut 1 base from V and 6 bases from J, with 11 bases between. This CDR3 region has 14 residues. Germline CDR1 reads LNHNV; CDR2 reads YYDKDF (reference sequence). Here the CDR3 reads CATSRARFPDTQYF. For the CDR3, the DNA is TGTGCCACCAGCAGAGCGCGGTTTCCTGATACGCAGTATTTT. Full variable domain (remainder filled in from reference TRBV15 and TRBJ2-3): DAMVIQNPRYQVTQFGKPVTLSCSQTLNHNVMYWYQQKSSQAPKLLFHYYDKDFNNEADTPDNFQSRRPNTSFCFLDIRSPGLGDTAMYLCATSRARFPDTQYFGPGTRLTVL.

The V call is TRBV7-2, the J call TRBJ2-1; TRBD1 is a possible D gene (7 bases). This CDR3 comprises 16 residues. V shed 5 bases and J shed 4 bases, with 18 bases lying between them. Looked up from germline, CDR1 is SGHTA and CDR2 is FQGNSA. CDR3: CASSQGGPPGYNEQFF. CDR3 bases: TGTGCCAGCAGCCAGGGGGGACCCCCGGGATACAATGAGCAGTTCTTC.

The chain links TRBV28 to TRBJ1-2; no definite D call. This CDR3 comprises 12 residues. Germline V gene sequence: CDR1 MDHEN, CDR2 SYDVKM. Trimming took 8 bases from V and 3 from J, leaving 10 bases between them. For the CDR3, the DNA is TGTGCCAGCGAGGGCGGGGACTATGGCTACACCTTC. It encodes CASEGGDYGYTF.

The V gene is TRBV19, the J gene TRBJ2-2; 7 nucleotides match TRBD2. V was clipped by 4 bases and J by 0 bases; unmatched bases: 5. The CDR3 runs to 16 residues. Looked up from germline, CDR1 is LNHDA and CDR2 is SQIVND (reference sequence). CDR3 loop: CASSRNGLANTGELFF. As DNA, the CDR3 is TGTGCCAGTAGTAGAAACGGACTAGCGAACACCGGGGAGCTGTTTTTT.

Note on this clone: Germline and junction disagree at one end, which may indicate a read error. This chain uses TRBV4-3 with TRBJ2-6, with no clear D. Germline-derived CDR1 and CDR2 are LGHNA and YSLEER. CDR3 length: 16 residues. In nucleotides, the CDR3 is TGCGCCAGCAGCCAAGAAGGCCCCTCTAGGGCCAACGTCCTGACTTTC. It codes for CASSQEGPSRANVLTF.

In its sample, this clone was seen a few times. The chain is built from TRBV4-1 and TRBJ2-1; no reliable D call. V lost 1 base and J lost 6, with 4 bases in between. From germline, CDR1 is MGHRA and CDR2 YSYEKL. The CDR3 length is 12 residues. The CDR3 DNA reads as TGCGCCAGCAGCCAAGTCGTCAATGAGCAGTTCTTC. Translating gives CASSQVVNEQFF.

This chain connects TRBV4-3 to TRBJ2-1; tentatively, D is TRBD2 (6 bases). V shed 1 base and J shed 1 base, with 14 bases lying between them. The CDR3 covers 17 residues. CDR1 LGHNA and CDR2 YSLEER come from the germline V gene. The DNA of the CDR3 is TGCGCCAGCAGCCAAGCCCCAGCGGGTTTATCCTACAATGAGCAGTTCTTC. It translates to CASSQAPAGLSYNEQFF.

V and J are TRBV6-4 and TRBJ2-1; TRBD2 matches 10 bases. The CDR3 loop spans 15 amino acids. The trim removed 4 bases at V and 2 bases at J, leaving 2 bases unmatched. Per the germline V gene, CDR1 is MRHNA and CDR2 is SNTAGT. CDR3 sequence reads: CASSVTSGTYNEQFF. The CDR3, as DNA: TGTGCCAGCAGTGTAACTAGCGGGACCTACAATGAGCAGTTCTTC.

This chain links TRBV28 with TRBJ1-1, with D possibly matching TRBD1 (6 bases). Germline loops: CDR1 MDHEN, CDR2 SYDVKM. The CDR3 runs to 14 residues. The V and J ends lost 6 bases and 5 bases respectively, with 16 bases between them. CDR3 residues: CASSRRLGATEAFF. DNA for the CDR3: TGTGCCAGCAGCCGACGGTTGGGGGCTACTGAAGCTTTCTTT.

The rearrangement links TRBV4-1 to TRBJ1-1, with TRBD1 identical over 7 bases. Germline CDR1 MGHRA, CDR2 YSYEKL. Unmatched junction bases numbered 5, after V lost 5 bases and J lost 8 bases. This CDR3 spans 12 amino acids. This CDR3 is CASSARTGEAFF. In DNA, the CDR3 is TGCGCCAGCAGCGCCCGGACAGGAGAAGCTTTCTTT.